Reported below is one T cell receptor beta chain. The data derive from a study of OX40 agonist ivuxolimab in advanced cancers. Study summary: People who had prior anti-PD-1, anti-PD-L1 or anti-CTLA-4 therapy could take part, and under 45% had some. Three patients got partial responses; one had hepatocellular carcinoma and two had cutaneous melanoma.

The CDR3 is 13 residues long. The V end lost 2 bases, the J end lost 5 bases, and 7 bases lay between the germline ends. Germline values: CDR1 MNHEY, CDR2 SVGAGI. Measured with immunoSEQ multiplex PCR; TCRdb has only the in-frame clones, and not every one. The sample includes 50,000 to 80,000 clones, about 88% of them seen just once. The sequences come from CD4+ or CD8+ T cells sorted from blood, collected in a trial of the OX40 agonist ivuxolimab. This TCR derives from an adult with an advanced solid tumor such as melanoma, head and neck, liver or kidney cancer. This chain connects TRBV6-5 to TRBJ2-1; the D gene is possibly TRBD1 (5 bases). The CDR3: CASSYMGHNEQFF. The CDR3 nucleotides read TGTGCCAGCAGTTACATGGGGCACAATGAGCAGTTCTTC.